What follows is one T cell receptor beta chain and its context. This clone was observed a few times. Its recognized antigen is unknown. No much larger clonotype is one base removed from it; base qualities were not supplied. The data derive from a study of shared clonotypes between healthy human individuals (TCRdb year 2020). Regarding the research as a whole: The cohort comprised a couple of women and a few men aged 18 to 49 years. For each donor, CD4 naive and CD4 memory were each run on three plates, CD8 naive on two plates, and CD8 memory on one plate. To estimate repertoire size and how much clonotypes are shared between individuals, the study performed deep sequencing of blood TCR repertoires from 4 to 6 healthy adults. To increase sequencing depth and limit assay-specific biases, different laboratories used diverse techniques to prepare libraries and sequence TCR repertoires. Leukapheresis yielded between about 0.8 and 8.9 billion PBMCs per donor. What the research found in general, with its limitations: Naive subsets generally had larger estimated clonotype richness than memory subsets did. Pairwise subsampling led to the expectation that sequencing depth would affect the degree of clonotype sharing among donors. Across four donors, roughly 5.1% of naive CD4, roughly 3.5% of naive CD8, 2.3% of memory CD4, and around 0.4% of memory CD8 clonotypes were shared. Sampling was restricted to blood, and TCR repertoires in tissue are likely to differ from TCR repertoires in blood. Because the study included a small number of donors, the genetic and exposure-history diversity represented was limited. Compared with non-shared clonotypes, the clonotypes found in all four sorted-subset donors had higher generation probabilities. Even with the large sequencing depth, rarefaction of the sorted-subset datasets indicated that sequencing was incomplete.

Using the deep immunoSEQ assay, multiplex PCR amplified TCR CDR3 regions from genomic DNA. Extracted genomic DNA from each cell subset was distributed evenly across all wells of several immunoSEQ 96-well plates, and each plate was treated as a replicate. Each replicate PCR for sorted subsets received roughly 200 ng genomic DNA, equal to some 32,000 T cell genomes. The purified libraries were quantified using a Qubit 3.0 fluorometer, sized with a Bioanalyzer 2100, and then quantified again using the KAPA Library Quantification kit. Each immunoSEQ 96-well plate was sequenced on its own single-read 150-cycle Illumina NextSeq 550 flow cell. The authors processed their data as follows. Because only junctional sequences without quality scores were contained in the immunoSEQ output, filtering matching that applied to full-length reads could not be performed. To assign V/J genes and CDR3, sequences were annotated against IMGT germline references using PyIR, a Python wrapper for IgBLAST v1.9. Reads with weak V/J assignments (E-value above 1e-6), missing CDR3, stop codons, out-of-frame junctions, or ambiguous translated residues were removed. V3J clonotypes were defined by identical inferred V gene, J gene, and CDR3 amino acid sequence. The percentage overlap between two repertoires was calculated by dividing the number of shared unique clonotypes by the size of the smaller repertoire. Three approaches were used to assess repertoire richness: RTK rarefaction, the Chao1 estimator, and Recon v2.1 estimates of unobserved clonotypes. For all TCRbeta clonotypes obtained by the gDNA method from a handful of donors, generation probabilities were computed with OLGA. TCRdb took over this immuneACCESS table, retaining in-frame rearrangements with V and J assigned. Such tables are incomplete; in checked studies, under half of the missing clones stem from an unresolved V gene, and the remainder is unexplained. V, J and clone size reflect that table, while D and trimming were determined from the DNA. The sample table lists a few million clones, approximately 95% of them with a count of one. The ten largest make up 0.39% of the sample.

The donors were healthy, HIV-negative adults who had no recently reported acute infections or vaccinations. All donors were Caucasian adults living in Nashville, Tennessee, USA. CD4+ T cells were enriched by magnetic negative selection, after which naive cells were positively selected on CD45RA and the negative fraction was taken as the memory subset. After blood collection by leukapheresis, PBMCs were isolated using Ficoll-Histopaque density gradient centrifugation and then cryopreserved in the vapor phase of liquid nitrogen. Analytical flow cytometry was used to check the purity and quantity of every magnetically sorted T cell population. From each sorted fraction, genomic DNA was isolated and quantified by UV absorbance on a Nanodrop 2000c. The CDR3 sequence holds 14 residues, the cysteine and phenylalanine included. Here the CDR3 DNA is all that survives: 42 bases in frame from base 1. V is pared back by 4 bases and J by 8 bases, with 14 bases lying between the germline termini. CDR1 and CDR2, looked up from the germline V gene (reference sequence), are LNHDA and SQIVND.

Sequencing input: naive CD4+ T cells from PBMCs. According to the study, the label for this sample's cell subset or site signals: CD45RA+ positively selected. In this chain, TRBV19 is recombined with TRBJ1-4; the D gene is unclear. The source of this sequence is a man in his late teens or twenties in good health. Some clones in this sample may be carry-over from other donors' samples. Here is the DNA: TGTGCCAGTAGTAGCAATTCAATCCTGGAAAAACTGTTTTTT. It translates as CASSSNSILEKLFF.